The 24 T cell receptor beta chains presented below share a single source sample, sequenced in a study of blood T cells in healthy people across ages. A J-beta primer mix and a sample-barcoded 5' primer were used in a second PCR of about 7 to 11 cycles. TCRdb re-called the 5' RACE reads through MiXCR, storing one row per CDR3 protein. The sample lists more than 900,000 distinct CDR3 sequences, 20% to 25% occurring once. The sample was also linked to a second study, of T cells of mothers and their children.

The specimen sequenced was blood. Source of these receptors: a girl aged 2 to 10 in good health.

This clonotype was recorded a few times. The rearrangement uses TRBV20-1 and TRBJ2-2, with unresolved D. Germline V CDR1 and CDR2: DFQATT, SNEGSKA (reference sequence). This CDR3 contains 13 residues. The V gene lost 3 bases and the J gene lost 1 base, with 6 bases spanning the gap. CDR3 region: CSASGRNTGELFF. DNA for the CDR3: TGCAGTGCTAGTGGTAGGAACACCGGGGAGCTGTTTTTT.

The sample holds a few counts of this clonotype. This chain uses TRBV12-3 or TRBV12-4 with TRBJ2-7; 8 bases are a match to TRBD1. This CDR3 contains 13 residues. Germline trimming cut 3 bases from V and 6 bases from J; bases unmatched to any gene: 4. DNA for the CDR3: TGTGCCAGCAGTTTGGGACAGGCGCCCGAGCAGTACTTC. Protein: CASSLGQAPEQYF.

The chain uses TRBV24-1 and TRBJ1-2; no clear D. Trimming cost V 5 bases and J 2 bases, with 14 bases left between them. In germline, CDR1 is KGHDR, CDR2 SFDVKD. This CDR3 is 15 amino acids long. Here the CDR3 DNA reads TGTGCCACCAGTGCTCCCATTGACGGAAACTATGGCTACACCTTC. It is translated as CATSAPIDGNYGYTF.

The chain uses TRBV6-6 and TRBJ2-1; unclear D gene. Germline CDR1 reads MNHNY; CDR2 reads SVGAGI (reference sequence). The V gene lost 5 bases and the J gene lost 5 bases, with 7 bases spanning the gap. The CDR3 has 12 residues. CDR3 residues: CASSGSNNEQFF. The CDR3 bases are TGTGCCAGCAGTGGCAGCAACAATGAGCAGTTCTTC.

This clonotype was seen a handful of times. The CDR3 DNA reads TGCGCCAGCAGTGAGTCGATTGGCCCTAACGAGCAGTACTTC. Translating gives CASSESIGPNEQYF. V is TRBV10-2 and J is TRBJ2-5; no clear D gene. The DNA end is a closer match to TRBJ2-7, so the J assignment may be wrong. Per the germline V gene, CDR1 is WSHSY and CDR2 is SAAADI. The CDR3 runs to 14 residues.

The gene calls are TRBV4-3 and TRBJ1-1, with a tentative D call TRBD1 (5 bases). The CDR3 sequence is 13 residues long. Germline assignment: CDR1 LGHNA and CDR2 YSLEER. Trimming left V 0 bases short and J 8 bases short, with 10 bases between. The CDR3 region is CASSQDLNREAFF. The CDR3 DNA sequence: TGCGCCAGCAGCCAAGATCTGAACAGGGAAGCTTTCTTT.

This chain links TRBV29-1 with TRBJ2-5; the D call may be TRBD1 or TRBD2 (6 bases each). The last part of the DNA fits TRBJ2-7 better; the J call may be wrong. The CDR3 is 15 residues long. Germline V gene lookup returns CDR1 SQVTM and CDR2 ANQGSEA. In nucleotides, the CDR3 is TGCAGCGTTGCCTCCTCCCGAACCTCGGGGGCCGAGCAGTACTTC. This encodes CSVASSRTSGAEQYF.

The chain combines TRBV5-6 with TRBJ2-5; no clear D gene. V was shortened by 1 base and J by 2 bases, with 9 bases between the two germline ends. Germline values: CDR1 SGHDT, CDR2 YYEEEE. The CDR3 has 14 amino acids. CDR3: CASSLTGWQETQYF. In nucleotides, the CDR3 is TGTGCCAGCAGCTTGACCGGGTGGCAAGAGACCCAGTACTTC.

The V call is TRBV29-1, the J call TRBJ2-5; 12 bases match TRBD2. The last part of the DNA fits TRBJ2-1 better; the J call may be wrong. The CDR3 is 18 residues long. Germline assignment: CDR1 SQVTM and CDR2 ANQGSEA. The CDR3 DNA is TGCAGCGTTGAAGGGGCACGGGGGCTAGCGGGAGGGGGAGATGAGCAGTTCTTC. The encoded protein is CSVEGARGLAGGGDEQFF.

DNA for the CDR3: TGTGCCAGTAGTATTAGTGAATTTGAGGGGGTGGTAGGGACCCAGTACTTC. Translating gives CASSISEFEGVVGTQYF. This chain links TRBV18 with TRBJ2-5, with D perhaps TRBD1 (6 bases). Deletions cut 9 bases from V and 7 bases from J, with 30 bases between. In germline, CDR1 is KGHSH, CDR2 LQKENI. The CDR3 consists of 17 residues.

The chain employs TRBV29-1 and TRBJ2-5; the D is unclear. The ends were cut back, 7 bases at V and 4 bases at J, with 7 bases in the middle. In germline, CDR1 is SQVTM, CDR2 ANQGSEA. This CDR3 has 10 amino acids. The CDR3 DNA follows: TGCAGCGGGACCACAGAGACCCAGTACTTC. Translated: CSGTTETQYF.

V gene TRBV20-1 combines with J gene TRBJ1-4; D ambiguous. The CDR3 is 14 amino acids. V was pared by 0 bases and J by 7 bases, with 12 bases between. Germline CDR1 is DFQATT and CDR2 is SNEGSKA (reference sequence). In DNA, the CDR3 is TGCAGTGCTAGAGAACCGGGCCTCCCTGAAAAACTGTTTTTT. Its translation: CSAREPGLPEKLFF.

The chain couples TRBV27 to TRBJ2-4; TRBD2 matches at 10 bases. J was trimmed by 8 bases and V by 4 bases; bases with no gene match: 11. The germline V gene has CDR1 MNHEY and CDR2 SMNVEV (reference sequence). CDR3 length: 16 amino acids. The CDR3 sequence is CASSSGVSGGADIQYF. CDR3 bases: TGTGCCAGCAGTTCAGGAGTGAGCGGGGGGGCGGACATTCAGTACTTC.

There are a few counts of this clonotype. This chain links TRBV7-8 with TRBJ2-4; the match to TRBD2 covers 9 bases. The CDR3 is 16 residues long. CDR1 and CDR2 (germline): SGHVS, FQNEAQ. Germline trimming cut 1 base from V and 8 bases from J; bases unmatched to any gene: 9. The CDR3 here is CASSLENQREEDIQYF. The CDR3 region has the DNA TGTGCCAGCAGCTTAGAGAACCAGCGGGAGGAGGACATTCAGTACTTC.

This chain joins TRBV2 and TRBJ2-5; 9 bases are shared with TRBD2. The CDR3 covers 12 residues. Losses at the gene ends were 8 bases for V and 11 bases for J; bases not matched to a gene: 9. CDR1 SNHLY and CDR2 FYNNEI come from the germline V gene. CDR3 coding DNA: TGTGCCAGCGGCGGGGGGGCTGGGGAGCAGTACTTC. Translation: CASGGGAGEQYF.

The chain is built from TRBV9 and TRBJ2-3, with 11 bases identical to TRBD2. The CDR3 spans 18 residues. With 3 bases clipped from V and 3 bases from J, the junction kept 12 bases outside the gene matches. Germline values: CDR1 SGDLS, CDR2 YYNGEE. The CDR3 protein is CASSATTTTSGRTDTQYF. The CDR3 bases are TGTGCCAGCAGCGCAACCACCACAACTAGCGGGAGAACAGATACGCAGTATTTT.

This clonotype was counted only a few times. The chain carries TRBV7-2 and TRBJ2-5; perhaps TRBD1 as D (5 bases). The DNA matches TRBJ2-1 better at its end, which makes the J call doubtful. The CDR3 extends over 15 amino acids. Germline CDR1 is SGHTA and CDR2 is FQGNSA. CDR3 amino acids: CASSPTAQVINEQFF. CDR3 nucleotides: TGTGCCAGCAGCCCTACCGCACAGGTAATAAATGAGCAGTTCTTC.

This clonotype has only a few counts. The V gene is TRBV13, the J gene TRBJ1-2, with a weak D call TRBD1 (6 bases). Per germline, CDR1 PRHDT and CDR2 FYEKMQ (reference sequence). CDR3 length: 16 residues. The V gene lost 3 bases and the J gene lost 1 base, with 15 bases spanning the gap. The CDR3 is CASSFTRTDLNYGYTF. CDR3 nucleotides: TGTGCCAGCAGCTTCACACGGACAGACCTTAACTATGGCTACACCTTC.

This clonotype was found a few times. The chain couples TRBV20-1 to TRBJ1-1; weak D call: TRBD1 (5 bases). The germline gives CDR1 DFQATT, CDR2 SNEGSKA (reference sequence). Trimming removed 6 bases from V and 0 bases from J, with 20 bases in between. The CDR3 contains 16 residues. The CDR3 bases are TGCAGTGCGGAGGACACACTCGCCGCCTTGAACACTGAAGCTTTCTTT. Its translation is CSAEDTLAALNTEAFF.

This clonotype was counted between two and nine times. The genes are TRBV12-3 or TRBV12-4 and TRBJ1-2, with D perhaps TRBD1 (5 bases). V shed 3 bases and J shed 7 bases, with 9 bases lying between them. CDR3 size: 12 residues. The CDR3 region is CASSFSGSGYTF. The CDR3 region has the DNA TGTGCCAGCAGTTTTTCAGGGAGTGGCTACACCTTC.

The chain employs TRBV28 and TRBJ2-5, with 8 bases fitting TRBD2. The J call may be mistaken, given a closer DNA end match to TRBJ2-1. The CDR3 consists of 16 residues. CDR1 MDHEN and CDR2 SYDVKM come from the germline V gene. Written as DNA, the CDR3 is TGTGCCAGCAGTTTATCGAGCGGGAGCACCGGGTATGAGCAGTTCTTC. Translating gives CASSLSSGSTGYEQFF.

In its sample, this clonotype was seen once. The V call is TRBV7-2, the J call TRBJ2-7; 10 bases map to TRBD2. V was pared by 6 bases and J by 2 bases, with 10 bases of the junction left unmatched. Germline loops: CDR1 SGHTA, CDR2 FQGNSA. The CDR3 sequence is 16 residues long. The CDR3 DNA sequence: TGTGCCAGCAGTGACCATCCGGGACTAGCGACCTACGAGCAGTACTTC. This gives the protein CASSDHPGLATYEQYF. Variable domain in full (rest from reference TRBV7-2 and TRBJ2-7): GAGVSQSPSNKVTEKGKDVELRCDPISGHTALYWYRQSLGQGLEFLIYFQGNSAPDKSGLPSDRFSAERTGGSVSTLTIQRTQQEDSAVYLCASSDHPGLATYEQYFGPGTRLTVT.

V usage is TRBV7-6 and J usage is TRBJ1-6, with 8 bases aligning to TRBD1. The germline CDR1 and CDR2 sequences are SGHVS and FNYEAQ. Losses at the gene ends were 3 bases for V and 7 bases for J; bases not matched to a gene: 5. This CDR3 contains 15 residues. CDR3 coding DNA: TGTGCCAGCAGCTTGACAACAGGGGGGAATTCACCCCTCCACTTT. Amino acid sequence: CASSLTTGGNSPLHF.

This clonotype was picked up a small number of times. V usage is TRBV27 and J usage is TRBJ1-4, with a possible D match to TRBD1 (6 bases). Germline V CDR1 and CDR2: MNHEY, SMNVEV (reference sequence). There are 14 residues in the CDR3. V was shortened by 5 bases and J by 4 bases, with 11 bases between the two germline ends. This CDR3 is CASSHQGLNEKLFF. In DNA, the CDR3 is TGTGCCAGCAGTCACCAGGGGCTTAATGAAAAACTGTTTTTT.